What follows are 32 T cell receptor beta chains derived from one specimen sequenced in a study of CD8+ T cells in alopecia areata. Treatment reported: oral pan-JAK inhibitor, 5-10 mg twice daily. Reverse transcribed after extraction, RNA yielded cDNA as the sequencing template. TCRdb's copy holds only in-frame clones and misses some; the assay was immunoSEQ multiplex PCR. The table shows 150,000 to 200,000 clones, with 55% to 75% occurring only once. Source: CD4+ T cells sorted from blood, taken at week 4, from a patient treated with tofacitinib. These receptors originate from a human donor with alopecia areata.

The chain recombines TRBV6-1 with TRBJ1-6; 9 positions match TRBD1. The CDR3 totals 14 residues. Per germline, CDR1 MNHNS and CDR2 SASEGT. Losses at the gene ends were 4 bases for V and 7 bases for J; bases not matched to a gene: 2. CDR3 coding DNA: TGTGCCAGCAGTGGGACAGGGGAGAATTCACCCCTCCACTTT. Translated, it gives CASSGTGENSPLHF.

This clone was seen more than once but under ten times. The V gene is TRBV29-1, the J gene TRBJ1-1; D remains ambiguous. This CDR3 comprises 11 residues. Per germline, CDR1 SQVTM and CDR2 ANQGSEA. V was cut by 0 bases and J by 11 bases, with 10 bases left in between. CDR3 DNA: TGCAGCGTTGAAGACAGGAGCGGGGCTTTCTTT. Its protein is CSVEDRSGAFF.

This chain links TRBV25-1 with TRBJ1-1; no definite D call. Germline CDR1 is MGHDK and CDR2 is SYGVNS. The CDR3 length is 13 residues. Trimming stripped 7 bases from V and 4 bases from J, with 13 bases between. The CDR3 sequence is CASTPGDFTEAFF. Written as DNA, the CDR3 is TGTGCCAGCACTCCTGGGGATTTCACTGAAGCTTTCTTT.

Comments on this clone: The junction shows a germline mismatch at one end, possibly a read error. CDR3: CASSLGNYGQYF. The DNA of the CDR3 is TGTGCCAGCAGCTTGGGGAACTACGGGCAGTACTTC. The chain carries TRBV5-5 and TRBJ2-7; no definite D call. The CDR3 totals 12 residues. Germline values: CDR1 SGHKS, CDR2 YYEKEE (reference sequence).

At least ten counts were recorded for this clone. The rearrangement links TRBV27 to TRBJ2-2; weak D call: TRBD1 (5 bases). The V and J ends lost 6 bases and 2 bases respectively, with 25 bases between them. This CDR3 is built from 19 residues. Germline V gives CDR1 MNHEY, CDR2 SMNVEV (reference sequence). The CDR3 DNA reads TGTGCCAGCAGCCCCTACCGATTTAGGACACTCATAAACACCGGGGAGCTGTTTTTT. It is translated as CASSPYRFRTLINTGELFF.

This clone was seen once. The chain uses TRBV10-3 and TRBJ1-2; D call uncertain. The CDR3 has 15 amino acids. V lost 0 bases and J lost 0, with 8 bases in between. CDR1 is ENHRY, CDR2 SYGVKD, per germline. The CDR3 reads CAISESRVANYGYTF. The CDR3 coding sequence is TGTGCCATCAGTGAGTCCCGAGTAGCTAACTATGGCTACACCTTC.

This clone showed up just a few times. This chain uses TRBV29-1 with TRBJ1-2; D call uncertain. Germline V gives CDR1 SQVTM, CDR2 ANQGSEA. Trimming left V 1 base short and J 6 bases short, with 6 bases between. CDR3 length equals 11 residues. CDR3 protein: CSVEGVDGYTF. The CDR3 DNA reads TGCAGCGTTGAAGGGGTCGATGGCTACACCTTC.

The chain recombines TRBV5-6 with TRBJ2-7, with D unclear. CDR1 SGHDT and CDR2 YYEEEE come from the germline V gene. The CDR3 is 12 amino acids. With 6 bases removed from V and 3 bases from J, the gap between germline ends came to 10 bases. In DNA, the CDR3 is TGTGCCAGCACCTTCGACGGCTACGAGCAGTACTTC. This sequence encodes CASTFDGYEQYF.

This clone was detected only a few times. This chain joins TRBV12-5 and TRBJ2-7, with D perhaps assigned TRBD1 or TRBD2 (5 bases each). Trimming removed 5 bases from V and 9 bases from J, with 11 bases in between. Germline V gene data show CDR1 as LGHNT and CDR2 as FRNRAP. CDR3 length: 11 residues. In DNA form, the CDR3 reads TGTGCTAGTGGTCCGGGGACGGCGCAGTACTTC. Translation gives CASGPGTAQYF.

The chain links TRBV29-1 to TRBJ2-7; TRBD2 aligns across 7 bases. The V segment lost 7 bases and the J segment 2 bases; nucleotides outside the gene matches: 5. This CDR3 is built from 12 residues. Germline assignment: CDR1 SQVTM and CDR2 ANQGSEA. The CDR3 bases are TGCAGCGGGGGGGAGGGAGCCTACGAGCAGTACTTC. Protein product: CSGGEGAYEQYF.

This clone was picked up one time. The chain uses TRBV20-1 and TRBJ2-7; D unclear. Germline CDR1 reads DFQATT; CDR2 reads SNEGSKA (reference sequence). With 5 bases removed from V and 5 bases from J, the gap between germline ends came to 7 bases. CDR3 length: 10 amino acids. The CDR3, as DNA: TGCAGTGCTCGTTTACACGAGCAGTACTTC. Translating gives CSARLHEQYF.

This clone was recorded a few times. The V call is TRBV5-1, the J call TRBJ2-7; D gene unclear. CDR3 size: 13 residues. Germline lookup yields CDR1 SGHRS and CDR2 YFSETQ. Trimming left V 1 base short and J 4 bases short, with 9 bases between. The CDR3, as DNA: TGCGCCAGCAGCTTGCGGGTCGGGTACGAGCAGTACTTC. Its translation: CASSLRVGYEQYF. The variable domain in full, completed from reference TRBV5-1 and TRBJ2-7, reads KAGVTQTPRYLIKTRGQQVTLSCSPISGHRSVSWYQQTPGQGLQFLFEYFSETQRNKGNFPGRFSGRQFSNSRSEMNVSTLELGDSALYLCASSLRVGYEQYFGPGTRLTVT.

The chain has TRBV5-1 and TRBJ1-1; the D gene is possibly TRBD1 (5 bases). The CDR3 loop spans 13 amino acids. The V end was cut by 4 bases, the J end by 1 base, with 8 bases between. The germline CDR1 and CDR2 sequences are SGHRS and YFSETQ. This CDR3 reads CASSIRENTEAFF. DNA of the CDR3: TGCGCCAGCAGCATCAGGGAGAACACTGAAGCTTTCTTT.

The rearrangement joins TRBV11-2 to TRBJ1-6, with a weak D call TRBD1 (5 bases). The CDR3 sequence is 14 residues long. CDR1 is SGHAT, CDR2 FQNNGV, per germline. V was clipped by 5 bases and J by 9 bases, with 14 bases between them. In nucleotides, the CDR3 is TGTGCCAGCAGCCCGGGACTGGGGGGTTCACCCCTCCACTTT. Protein: CASSPGLGGSPLHF.

The chain combines TRBV14 with TRBJ1-5; weak D call: TRBD1 (5 bases). Germline loops: CDR1 SGHDN, CDR2 FVKESK. V lost 0 bases, J lost 5 bases, and 5 bases lay in between. The CDR3 contains 13 residues. Here the CDR3 reads CASSQDRDQPQHF. The CDR3 DNA follows: TGTGCCAGCAGCCAAGACAGGGATCAGCCCCAGCATTTT.

This clone was picked up a small number of times. J is TRBJ2-7 and V is TRBV6-6, with a weak D call TRBD1 (5 bases). Deletions cut 2 bases from V and 0 bases from J, with 11 bases between. The CDR3 length is 15 residues. Looked up from germline, CDR1 is MNHNY and CDR2 is SVGAGI (reference sequence). CDR3 DNA: TGTGCCAGCAGTTACCAGGACAACCCCTCCTACGAGCAGTACTTC. Encoded protein: CASSYQDNPSYEQYF.

This chain connects TRBV13 to TRBJ2-1, with D unresolved. Trimming removed 3 bases from V and 6 bases from J, with 0 bases in between. The CDR3 consists of 10 residues. Germline V gene sequence: CDR1 PRHDT, CDR2 FYEKMQ (reference sequence). For the CDR3, the DNA is TGTGCCAGCAGCTTCAATGAGCAGTTCTTC. Residues: CASSFNEQFF.

The chain is built from TRBV19 and TRBJ1-3; D unresolved. The CDR3 sequence is 15 residues long. The ends were cut back, 4 bases at V and 0 bases at J, with 10 bases in the middle. Germline values: CDR1 LNHDA, CDR2 SQIVND (reference sequence). For the CDR3, the DNA is TGTGCCAGTAGTACCGTCACCCTCTCTGGAAACACCATATATTTT. This translates into CASSTVTLSGNTIYF.

J is TRBJ2-7 and V is TRBV5-1; D gene uncertain. Germline CDR1 reads SGHRS; CDR2 reads YFSETQ. Trimming took 4 bases from V and 4 from J, leaving 15 bases between them. The CDR3 length is 14 residues. The CDR3: CASSPSGPHYEQYF. Written as DNA, the CDR3 is TGCGCCAGCAGCCCGTCCGGGCCCCATTACGAGCAGTACTTC.

The V call is TRBV6-5, the J call TRBJ1-1; 7 bases align to TRBD1. CDR1 and CDR2 from the germline V gene are MNHEY and SVGAGI. Germline trimming cut 10 bases from V and 1 base from J; bases unmatched to any gene: 6. The CDR3 covers 13 residues. Here the CDR3 reads CATRRTGNTEAFF. The CDR3 DNA reads TGTGCCACCCGCCGGACAGGGAACACTGAAGCTTTCTTT.

The chain employs TRBV29-1 and TRBJ1-4, with D unclear. CDR3 length: 14 amino acids. Looked up from germline, CDR1 is SQVTM and CDR2 is ANQGSEA. Trimming left V 1 base short and J 0 bases short, with 6 bases between. This chain's CDR3 is CSVEGQATNEKLFF. CDR3 DNA: TGCAGCGTTGAAGGCCAGGCAACTAATGAAAAACTGTTTTTT.

This sequence joins TRBV2 and TRBJ1-5; D gene uncertain. Trimming removed 7 bases at V and 0 bases at J, with 10 bases between. The length of the CDR3 is 14 residues. The germline CDR1 and CDR2 sequences are SNHLY and FYNNEI. The CDR3 DNA reads as TGTGCCAGCACCCGACGGGATAGCAATCAGCCCCAGCATTTT. Translation: CASTRRDSNQPQHF.

J is TRBJ2-7 and V is TRBV30; maybe TRBD2 (5 bases). The germline V and J ends were trimmed by 2 bases and 6 bases, with 11 bases remaining between them. The CDR3 is 12 residues long. The V gene's germline CDR1 is GTSNPN and CDR2 SVGIG (reference sequence). The CDR3 bases are TGTGCCTGGAGTTCCGGACTGCGCGAGCAGTACTTC. Protein product: CAWSSGLREQYF.

The chain uses TRBV7-6 and TRBJ2-7; TRBD2 agrees at 10 bases. Germline loops: CDR1 SGHVS, CDR2 FNYEAQ. The CDR3 length is 17 residues. The J segment lost 2 bases and the V segment lost 5 bases, leaving 12 bases of the junction unmatched. The CDR3: CASSPGLAGGRTYEQYF. The CDR3 bases are TGTGCCAGCAGCCCCGGGTTAGCGGGGGGCCGCACCTACGAGCAGTACTTC.

The chain is built from TRBV29-1 and TRBJ2-1; tentative D call: TRBD2 (6 bases). The V gene's germline CDR1 is SQVTM and CDR2 ANQGSEA. CDR3 size: 11 residues. The CDR3 is CSGGSYNEQFF. The CDR3 DNA sequence: TGCAGTGGGGGGTCCTACAATGAGCAGTTCTTC.

The rearrangement links TRBV5-1 to TRBJ2-2; no clear D gene. Between the trimmed V and J ends, which lost 4 bases and 7 bases, there was a span of 11 bases. The CDR3 consists of 13 residues. Germline loops: CDR1 SGHRS, CDR2 YFSETQ. The CDR3, as DNA: TGCGCCAGCAGCCTGGGGTCAAGCGGGGAGCTGTTTTTT. It yields the protein CASSLGSSGELFF.

The CDR3 DNA reads TGTGCCAGCAGCTTTTTGGCAGACTACAGGGGATCGGGTGGAAACACCATATATTTT. It yields the protein CASSFLADYRGSGGNTIYF. The genes are TRBV13 and TRBJ1-3, with 7 bases aligning to TRBD1. Trimming took 3 bases from V and 3 from J; bases not matched to a gene: 17. Germline CDR1 is PRHDT and CDR2 is FYEKMQ (reference sequence). CDR3 length: 19 residues.

The J gene is TRBJ2-3, the V gene TRBV29-1; D is perhaps TRBD1 (6 bases). With 7 bases removed from V and 0 bases from J, the gap between germline ends came to 17 bases. This CDR3 region has 15 residues. CDR1 SQVTM and CDR2 ANQGSEA come from the germline V gene. CDR3 sequence (DNA): TGCAGCGCTCGGACAGCGCAGTCCAGCACAGATACGCAGTATTTT. Encoded protein: CSARTAQSSTDTQYF.

This clone came up a few times. The chain links TRBV14 to TRBJ2-3; 9 bases agree with TRBD1. The CDR3 is made up of 16 amino acids. V was pared by 0 bases and J by 6 bases, with 7 bases of the junction left unmatched. Germline CDR1 SGHDN, CDR2 FVKESK. The CDR3 coding sequence is TGTGCCAGCAGCCAAGATCTGTTACAGGGGGCTGATACGCAGTATTTT. Encoded protein: CASSQDLLQGADTQYF.

There are a few counts of this clone. This chain links TRBV29-1 with TRBJ2-4; no clear D gene. Germline V gene data show CDR1 as SQVTM and CDR2 as ANQGSEA. Trimming left V 3 bases short and J 11 bases short, with 11 bases between. This CDR3 is 11 amino acids long. This CDR3 is CSVDLSGLQYF. The CDR3 DNA reads TGCAGCGTTGATTTGTCAGGCCTTCAGTACTTC.

This clone was picked up a small number of times. One end of the junction fails to match germline, which may point to a read error. Written as DNA, the CDR3 is TGTGCCAGCGGTACCCCACGGACCCAGGACTTC. This encodes CASGTPRTQDF. This chain links TRBV5-5 with TRBJ2-7, with D unresolved. The CDR3 consists of 11 residues. In germline, CDR1 is SGHKS, CDR2 YYEKEE (reference sequence).

The chain combines TRBV6-5 with TRBJ1-2; maybe TRBD1 (6 bases). Germline values: CDR1 MNHEY, CDR2 SVGAGI. The V gene lost 8 bases and the J gene lost 3 bases, with 13 bases spanning the gap. The CDR3 covers 13 residues. The CDR3 coding sequence is TGTGCCAGCGGGGCCAGGGGACACTATGGCTACACCTTC. It translates to CASGARGHYGYTF.